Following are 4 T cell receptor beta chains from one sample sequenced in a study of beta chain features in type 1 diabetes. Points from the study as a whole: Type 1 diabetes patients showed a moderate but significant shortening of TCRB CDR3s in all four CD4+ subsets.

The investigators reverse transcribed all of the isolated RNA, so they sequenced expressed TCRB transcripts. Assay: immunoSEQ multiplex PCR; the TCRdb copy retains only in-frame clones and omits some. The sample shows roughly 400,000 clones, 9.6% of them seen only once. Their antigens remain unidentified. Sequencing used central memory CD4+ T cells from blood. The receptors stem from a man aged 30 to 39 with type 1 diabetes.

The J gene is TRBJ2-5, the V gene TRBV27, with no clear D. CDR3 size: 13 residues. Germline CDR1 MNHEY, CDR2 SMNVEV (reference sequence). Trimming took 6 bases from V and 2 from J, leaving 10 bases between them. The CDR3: CASRVSRQETQYF. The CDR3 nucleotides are TGTGCCAGCAGAGTTTCCCGTCAAGAGACCCAGTACTTC.

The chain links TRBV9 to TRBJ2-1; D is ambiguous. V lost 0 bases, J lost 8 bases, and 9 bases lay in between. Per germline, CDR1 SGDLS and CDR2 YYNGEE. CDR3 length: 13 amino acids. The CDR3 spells CASSVVRSDEQFF. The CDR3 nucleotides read TGTGCCAGCAGCGTAGTTAGGTCGGATGAGCAGTTCTTC.

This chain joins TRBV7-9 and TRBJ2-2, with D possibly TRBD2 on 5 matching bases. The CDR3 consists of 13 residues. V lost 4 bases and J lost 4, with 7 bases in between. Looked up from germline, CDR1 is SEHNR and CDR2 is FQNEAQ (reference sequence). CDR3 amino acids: CASSSRGTGELFF. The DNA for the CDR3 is TGTGCCAGCAGCTCCCGGGGCACCGGGGAGCTGTTTTTT.

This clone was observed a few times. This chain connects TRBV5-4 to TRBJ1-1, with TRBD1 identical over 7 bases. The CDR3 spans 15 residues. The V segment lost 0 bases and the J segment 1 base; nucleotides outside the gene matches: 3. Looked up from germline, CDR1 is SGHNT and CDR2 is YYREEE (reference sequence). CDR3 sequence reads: CASSLGGDRNTEAFF. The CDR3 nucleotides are TGTGCCAGCAGCTTGGGTGGGGACAGGAACACTGAAGCTTTCTTT.